The subject of this entry is one T cell receptor (beta chain). This record belongs to a study of blood T cell repertoires in COVID-19. Across the study: COVID-19 samples, acute and convalescent, were from the United States, Italy and Spain. The cDNA or gDNA used as material had been derived from T cells, B-cell-depleted T cells, or PBMCs.

In germline, CDR1 is LNHNV, CDR2 YYDKDF (reference sequence). V was shortened by 9 bases and J by 2 bases, with 11 bases between the two germline ends. This CDR3 contains 12 residues. Authors' data handling: Researchers report that nucleated cell counts were estimated from reference gene primer amplification. Some clones are missing from TCRdb's copy, which holds only in-frame ones; the method was immunoSEQ multiplex PCR. V, J and clone size reflect that table, while D and trimming were determined from the DNA. This table has around 700,000 clones, 75% to 90% appearing once. Sequencing was carried out using peripheral blood. The chain has TRBV15 and TRBJ2-7; D gene unclear. The origin of this receptor is a woman aged 18-29 years with acute or convalescent COVID-19. The CDR3 protein is CATRLLAYEQYF. Written as DNA, the CDR3 is TGTGCCACGAGGCTGCTTGCCTACGAGCAGTACTTC.